These 21 T cell receptor beta chains were all obtained from the same sample, sequenced in a study of blood T cell repertoires in COVID-19. Some clones are missing from TCRdb's copy, which holds only in-frame ones; the method was immunoSEQ multiplex PCR. The sample consists of 300,000 to 350,000 clones, 80% to 90% of them appearing once. The sequenced material came from PBMCs or T cells enriched from blood (not recorded which). These receptors all come from a woman between 40 and 50 years old with acute COVID-19.

The chain has TRBV6-5 and TRBJ2-7, with a weak D call TRBD1 (5 bases). The CDR3 contains 15 residues. In germline, CDR1 is MNHEY, CDR2 SVGAGI. Trimming left V 2 bases short and J 2 bases short, with 13 bases between. CDR3 nucleotide sequence: TGTGCCAGCAGTTACGACAGCTATGGCACCTACGAGCAGTACTTC. This sequence encodes CASSYDSYGTYEQYF.

This chain uses TRBV12-3 or TRBV12-4 with TRBJ2-7; maybe TRBD2 (6 bases). Trimming took 3 bases from V and 6 from J, leaving 9 bases between them. CDR3 length: 12 residues. CDR3 region: CASSLDYREQYF. The CDR3 DNA reads as TGTGCCAGCAGTTTGGACTATCGCGAGCAGTACTTC.

This clone appeared once. The rearrangement uses TRBV11-2 and TRBJ2-3, with D possibly being TRBD2 (6 bases). CDR3 length: 14 amino acids. Trimming took 5 bases from V and 7 from J, leaving 16 bases between them. Germline assignment: CDR1 SGHAT and CDR2 FQNNGV. The CDR3 DNA reads TGTGCCAGCAGCCAGGCGGGACTCCGTAATACGCAGTATTTT. Protein product: CASSQAGLRNTQYF.

A few counts support this clone. The chain joins TRBV6-1 to TRBJ1-2; D not resolved. V was cut by 0 bases and J by 8 bases, with 10 bases left in between. This CDR3 is 13 amino acids long. CDR1 and CDR2 from the germline V gene are MNHNS and SASEGT. The CDR3 here is CASSEAITTGYTF. The CDR3 DNA reads TGTGCCAGCAGTGAAGCGATTACTACGGGCTACACCTTC.

J is TRBJ2-1 and V is TRBV4-3; 8 nucleotides match TRBD2. V trimming: 1 base; J trimming: 2 bases; junction bases outside the gene matches: 10. CDR1 is LGHNA and CDR2 is YSLEER in the germline V gene. The CDR3 is made up of 18 amino acids. CDR3 protein: CASSQGGWSGSTYNEQFF. CDR3 sequence (DNA): TGCGCCAGCAGCCAAGGTGGATGGAGCGGGAGTACCTACAATGAGCAGTTCTTC.

The CDR3 region has the DNA TGTGCCAGCAGGGGGACAGGGGTTAGTCAGCCCCAGCATTTT. Amino acid sequence: CASRGTGVSQPQHF. The chain combines TRBV28 with TRBJ1-5; TRBD1 agrees at 10 bases. The V gene end was trimmed by 6 bases and the J gene end by 6 bases; junction bases not matched to a gene: 5. Germline V gives CDR1 MDHEN, CDR2 SYDVKM. The CDR3 is 14 residues long. Filled out from reference TRBV28 and TRBJ1-5, the complete variable domain reads DVKVTQSSRYLVKRTGEKVFLECVQDMDHENMFWYRQDPGLGLRLIYFSYDVKMKEKGDIPEGYSVSREKKERFSLILESASTNQTSMYLCASRGTGVSQPQHFGDGTRLSIL.

V and J are TRBV28 and TRBJ2-7; D possibly corresponds to TRBD1 (6 bases). The CDR3 totals 15 residues. Germline lookup yields CDR1 MDHEN and CDR2 SYDVKM. V was clipped by 5 bases and J by 3 bases, with 17 bases between them. In nucleotides, the CDR3 is TGTGCCAGCAGTAGCCCGGGACAAAAAAACTACGAGCAGTACTTC. It codes for CASSSPGQKNYEQYF.

The J gene is TRBJ2-2, the V gene TRBV4-3; TRBD1 is a possible D gene (6 bases). CDR3 size: 15 residues. Trimming shortened V by 3 bases and J by 4 bases, and 12 bases separated the two germline ends. Germline lookup yields CDR1 LGHNA and CDR2 YSLEER. The CDR3 spells CASSHGLGGTGELFF. The DNA of the CDR3 is TGCGCCAGCAGCCATGGGTTAGGGGGCACCGGGGAGCTGTTTTTT.

This chain uses TRBV6-5 with TRBJ1-1; D might be TRBD1 (5 bases). V shed 3 bases and J shed 3 bases, with 8 bases lying between them. The CDR3 covers 13 residues. Germline lookup yields CDR1 MNHEY and CDR2 SVGAGI. The DNA of the CDR3 is TGTGCCAGCAGTTATAAAGGGGACACTGAAGCTTTCTTT. This translates into CASSYKGDTEAFF.

This clone appeared a single time. The CDR3 sequence: CASRSGATGELFF. DNA of the CDR3: TGTGCCAGCAGATCAGGGGCCACCGGGGAGCTGTTTTTT. The gene calls are TRBV7-2 and TRBJ2-2; D might be TRBD1 (6 bases). CDR3 size: 13 residues. Per germline, CDR1 SGHTA and CDR2 FQGNSA. Trimming cost V 6 bases and J 4 bases, with 9 bases left between them.

The chain joins TRBV6-5 to TRBJ1-2; D not certain. This CDR3 comprises 14 residues. Germline V gene data show CDR1 as MNHEY and CDR2 as SVGAGI. Trimming stripped 2 bases from V and 2 bases from J, with 9 bases between. The CDR3, as DNA: TGTGCCAGCAGTTACCAGGTTACGAACTATGGCTACACCTTC. It codes for CASSYQVTNYGYTF.

The table lists this clone with a count of one. This sequence joins TRBV7-3 and TRBJ2-1; tentative D call: TRBD2 (6 bases). This CDR3 contains 14 residues. The germline CDR1 and CDR2 sequences are SGHTA and FQGTGA. Trimming took off 5 bases at V and 5 bases at J, with 13 bases between the two ends. CDR3 residues: CASSPWGLDNEQFF. The CDR3 DNA sequence: TGTGCCAGCAGCCCGTGGGGACTTGACAATGAGCAGTTCTTC.

The chain combines TRBV10-3 with TRBJ2-1, with D tentatively TRBD1 (6 bases). Germline V gives CDR1 ENHRY, CDR2 SYGVKD. With 9 bases removed from V and 12 bases from J, the gap between germline ends came to 21 bases. The CDR3 runs to 13 residues. The CDR3 nucleotides are TGTGCCATGACACCAGGATCAGGGGTCGCGCAGTTCTTC. Its protein is CAMTPGSGVAQFF.

The chain employs TRBV4-3 and TRBJ2-1; D unresolved. Trimming cost V 0 bases and J 7 bases, with 10 bases left between them. CDR3 length equals 14 residues. Germline CDR1 and CDR2: LGHNA and YSLEER. In DNA, the CDR3 is TGCGCCAGCAGCCAAGATTTGCGAGCGAATGAGCAGTTCTTC. Protein product: CASSQDLRANEQFF.

The genes are TRBV7-9 and TRBJ2-5; D is perhaps TRBD2 (5 bases). The CDR3 has 12 residues. V lost 5 bases and J 5 bases, leaving 9 bases between the germline ends. Germline CDR1 reads SEHNR; CDR2 reads FQNEAQ (reference sequence). CDR3 sequence (DNA): TGTGCCAGCAGCCGACTAACGGAGACCCAGTACTTC. This codes for CASSRLTETQYF.

This chain uses TRBV5-4 with TRBJ1-6; D not certain. Per germline, CDR1 SGHNT and CDR2 YYREEE (reference sequence). Deletions cut 1 base from V and 5 bases from J, with 19 bases between. This CDR3 comprises 18 residues. The CDR3 loop is CASSLLEVMADNNSPLHF. CDR3 sequence (DNA): TGTGCCAGCAGCTTGCTTGAGGTGATGGCAGATAATAATTCACCCCTCCACTTT.

This chain links TRBV4-1 with TRBJ2-7, with 13 bases lining up with TRBD2. V lost 3 bases, J lost 3 bases, and 5 bases stayed unmatched. Germline CDR1 MGHRA, CDR2 YSYEKL. The CDR3 contains 16 residues. The CDR3 nucleotides are TGCGCCAGCAGCCAGGGGGGACTAGCGGGGATCTACGAGCAGTACTTC. It encodes CASSQGGLAGIYEQYF.

The chain employs TRBV7-2 and TRBJ2-3; 8 nucleotides line up with TRBD2. CDR1 is SGHTA and CDR2 is FQGNSA in the germline V gene. The trim removed 2 bases at V and 2 bases at J, leaving 6 bases unmatched. The CDR3 is made up of 16 amino acids. The CDR3 DNA is TGTGCCAGCAGCTTAATCGGGGGGGGCGTCACAGATACGCAGTATTTT. Residues: CASSLIGGGVTDTQYF.

V and J are TRBV4-2 and TRBJ1-1; TRBD1 might be the D (6 bases). With 4 bases removed from V and 11 bases from J, the gap between germline ends came to 14 bases. The length of the CDR3 is 12 residues. CDR1 LGHNA and CDR2 YNFKEQ come from the germline V gene. The CDR3 loop is CASSPGAWGAFF. The CDR3 DNA reads as TGTGCCAGCAGCCCAGGGGCCTGGGGGGCTTTCTTT.

The chain has TRBV5-1 and TRBJ1-2; 9 bases are a match to TRBD1. CDR3 length: 16 amino acids. The germline CDR1 and CDR2 sequences are SGHRS and YFSETQ. After removal of 4 bases from V and 2 bases from J, the junction contained 9 bases not matched to a gene. Here the CDR3 DNA reads TGCGCCAGCAGCCTACACCCGGGACAGGGAAACTATGGCTACACCTTC. Translated, it gives CASSLHPGQGNYGYTF.

The chain employs TRBV7-2 and TRBJ2-7, with 11 positions matching TRBD2. The CDR3 is 13 amino acids. Germline V CDR1 and CDR2: SGHTA, FQGNSA. The J segment lost 3 bases and the V segment lost 8 bases, leaving 3 bases of the junction unmatched. Written as DNA, the CDR3 is TGTGCCAGCCGTCTAGCGGGAGGCTACGAGCAGTACTTC. Translating gives CASRLAGGYEQYF.